Below are 32 T cell receptor beta chains sequenced from a single sample in a study of cytomegalovirus exposure and HLA in healthy donors. With 60 Vbeta and 13 Jbeta primers, the PCR was carried out. Some clones are missing from TCRdb's copy, which holds only in-frame ones; the method was immunoSEQ multiplex PCR. The sample contains some 150,000 clones, 70% to 80% of which appear only once. What was sequenced was PBMCs. The receptors derive from a man in his 60s in good health and CMV-seronegative.

The rearrangement joins TRBV20-1 to TRBJ1-2, with D unclear. Germline V gene sequence: CDR1 DFQATT, CDR2 SNEGSKA (reference sequence). This CDR3 comprises 11 residues. V was trimmed by 6 bases and J by 8 bases, leaving 13 bases between them. CDR3 DNA: TGCAGTGCACCGGAAGCGGGGGGCTACACCTTC. Its protein is CSAPEAGGYTF.

The genes are TRBV5-1 and TRBJ2-2; weak D call: TRBD2 (6 bases). The CDR3 is 18 residues long. CDR1 and CDR2 from the germline V gene are SGHRS and YFSETQ. The germline V and J ends were trimmed by 0 bases and 1 base, with 16 bases remaining between them. CDR3 sequence reads: CASSLGTIAEGNTGELFF. As DNA, the CDR3 is TGCGCCAGCAGCTTGGGAACCATTGCGGAGGGGAACACCGGGGAGCTGTTTTTT.

The chain carries TRBV30 and TRBJ2-6; D perhaps matches TRBD1 (6 bases). V gave up 3 bases and J gave up 2 bases, with 11 bases separating them. Germline V lookup: CDR1 GTSNPN, CDR2 SVGIG (reference sequence). The CDR3 is 15 amino acids. The CDR3 region is CAWSDGTTGANVLTF. Here the CDR3 DNA reads TGTGCCTGGAGCGACGGGACAACTGGGGCCAACGTCCTGACTTTC. Full variable domain (rest looked up from reference TRBV30 and TRBJ2-6): SQTIHQWPATLVQPVGSPLSLECTVEGTSNPNLYWYRQAAGRGLQLLFYSVGIGQISSEVPQNLSASRPQDRQFILSSKKLLLSDSGFYLCAWSDGTTGANVLTFGAGSRLTVL.

V usage is TRBV28 and J usage is TRBJ2-7; the match to TRBD2 covers 7 bases. The CDR3 sequence is 13 residues long. Germline V CDR1 and CDR2: MDHEN, SYDVKM. J gave up 3 bases and V 7 bases, and 6 bases lay outside the gene matches. In nucleotides, the CDR3 is TGTGCCAGCAATGGGGGGACTAACTACGAGCAGTACTTC. It is translated as CASNGGTNYEQYF. The full variable domain, in which reference TRBV28 and TRBJ2-7 provide the parts outside the CDR3, is DVKVTQSSRYLVKRTGEKVFLECVQDMDHENMFWYRQDPGLGLRLIYFSYDVKMKEKGDIPEGYSVSREKKERFSLILESASTNQTSMYLCASNGGTNYEQYFGPGTRLTVT.

This clone was observed once. The V gene is TRBV7-3, the J gene TRBJ2-5, with 13 bases identical to TRBD2. Germline V lookup: CDR1 SGHTA, CDR2 FQGTGA. The CDR3 covers 15 residues. J lost 1 base, V lost 5 bases, and 1 base had no gene match. The DNA for the CDR3 is TGTGCCAGCAGCAGACTAGCGGGGGGCCAAGAGACCCAGTACTTC. This sequence encodes CASSRLAGGQETQYF.

This clone occurred a few times. The rearrangement uses TRBV14 and TRBJ2-3; D remains unclear. In germline, CDR1 is SGHDN, CDR2 FVKESK. V lost 4 bases and J lost 0, with 20 bases in between. This CDR3 is 18 amino acids long. Here the CDR3 reads CASSLTPNVVPSTDTQYF. The DNA for the CDR3 is TGTGCCAGCAGCCTCACTCCAAATGTAGTGCCTAGCACAGATACGCAGTATTTT. Looking up the rest from reference TRBV14 and TRBJ2-3 gives the full variable domain: EAGVTQFPSHSVIEKGQTVTLRCDPISGHDNLYWYRRVMGKEIKFLLHFVKESKQDESGMPNNRFLAERTGGTYSTLKVQPAELEDSGVYFCASSLTPNVVPSTDTQYFGPGTRLTVL.

The V gene is TRBV6-6, the J gene TRBJ2-1; D remains ambiguous. The CDR3 has 14 amino acids. Trimming pared 0 bases from V and 7 bases from J, leaving 10 bases between. CDR1 and CDR2 (germline): MNHNY, SVGAGI (reference sequence). The CDR3 protein is CASSYSGSLNEQFF. In nucleotides, the CDR3 is TGTGCCAGCAGTTACTCTGGTAGTCTTAATGAGCAGTTCTTC.

This chain links TRBV19 with TRBJ1-5; D unclear. Looked up from germline, CDR1 is LNHDA and CDR2 is SQIVND (reference sequence). Deletions cut 5 bases from V and 0 bases from J, with 8 bases between. CDR3 length: 14 amino acids. Here the CDR3 reads CASSPRYSNQPQHF. The CDR3 DNA reads as TGTGCCAGTAGTCCACGCTATAGCAATCAGCCCCAGCATTTT.

This clone was seen a handful of times. The chain uses TRBV12-5 and TRBJ2-2, with a tentative D call TRBD2 (6 bases). CDR1 LGHNT and CDR2 FRNRAP come from the germline V gene. Trimming shortened V by 2 bases and J by 2 bases, and 18 bases separated the two germline ends. The CDR3 sequence is 18 residues long. The CDR3 is CASGLLRMGGINTGELFF. CDR3 DNA sequence: TGTGCTAGTGGTTTGCTACGTATGGGGGGTATCAACACCGGGGAGCTGTTTTTT.

The genes are TRBV6-5 and TRBJ2-1, with D possibly being TRBD1 (6 bases). The CDR3 consists of 14 residues. V was pared by 5 bases and J by 0 bases, with 8 bases between. In germline, CDR1 is MNHEY, CDR2 SVGAGI. As DNA, the CDR3 is TGTGCCAGCAGTAGGGGGAGCTCCTACAATGAGCAGTTCTTC. This gives the protein CASSRGSSYNEQFF.

The genes are TRBV15 and TRBJ2-7, with 11 bases that match TRBD2. The CDR3 is made up of 14 amino acids. Per the germline V gene, CDR1 is LNHNV and CDR2 is YYDKDF (reference sequence). Losses at the gene ends were 5 bases for V and 2 bases for J; bases not matched to a gene: 2. The CDR3 sequence is CATSLGLAAYEQYF. The DNA of the CDR3 is TGTGCCACCAGCTTGGGACTAGCGGCCTACGAGCAGTACTTC.

The rearrangement links TRBV29-1 to TRBJ1-2, with 7 bases that match TRBD1. In germline, CDR1 is SQVTM, CDR2 ANQGSEA. V shed 4 bases and J 6 bases; nucleotides not matched to a gene: 2. The CDR3 is made up of 11 amino acids. The CDR3 here is CSVVRGHGYTF. DNA of the CDR3: TGCAGCGTTGTGAGGGGGCATGGCTACACCTTC.

V is TRBV7-2 and J is TRBJ1-2; TRBD1 matches at 8 bases. Germline loops: CDR1 SGHTA, CDR2 FQGNSA. Germline trimming cut 5 bases from V and 8 bases from J; bases unmatched to any gene: 10. This CDR3 contains 14 residues. CDR3 sequence (DNA): TGTGCCAGCAGCCCACAGGGGGGAGTGTTCGGCTACACCTTC. Translation gives CASSPQGGVFGYTF. Complete variable domain (other parts from reference TRBV7-2 and TRBJ1-2): GAGVSQSPSNKVTEKGKDVELRCDPISGHTALYWYRQSLGQGLEFLIYFQGNSAPDKSGLPSDRFSAERTGGSVSTLTIQRTQQEDSAVYLCASSPQGGVFGYTFGSGTRLTVV.

J is TRBJ2-7 and V is TRBV19, with 11 bases lining up with TRBD2. This CDR3 has 16 amino acids. J was trimmed by 3 bases and V by 7 bases; bases with no gene match: 11. In germline, CDR1 is LNHDA, CDR2 SQIVND (reference sequence). Here the CDR3 reads CASTTSGRGESYEQYF. CDR3 bases: TGTGCCAGTACTACTAGCGGGAGAGGGGAGAGCTACGAGCAGTACTTC.

The chain uses TRBV7-9 and TRBJ2-1, with TRBD2 matching over 9 bases. Trimming removed 0 bases from V and 7 bases from J; junction bases left unmatched: 7. The CDR3 is made up of 16 amino acids. The V gene's germline CDR1 is SEHNR and CDR2 FQNEAQ (reference sequence). DNA of the CDR3: TGTGCCAGCAGCTTAGCCAGTAGCGGGAGATTGAATGAGCAGTTCTTC. This translates into CASSLASSGRLNEQFF.

CDR3 sequence reads: CASRKEGSSYEQYF. The CDR3 coding sequence is TGTGCCAGCAGGAAGGAGGGTAGCAGCTACGAGCAGTACTTC. The genes are TRBV5-6 and TRBJ2-7, with D tentatively TRBD2 (6 bases). Germline CDR1 SGHDT, CDR2 YYEEEE. Trimming left V 5 bases short and J 3 bases short, with 15 bases between. The CDR3 runs 14 residues. The variable domain in full, completed from reference TRBV5-6 and TRBJ2-7, reads DAGVTQSPTHLIKTRGQQVTLRCSPKSGHDTVSWYQQALGQGPQFIFQYYEEEERQRGNFPDRFSGHQFPNYSSELNVNALLLGDSALYLCASRKEGSSYEQYFGPGTRLTVT.

On this clone itself: This same CDR3 is encoded by further DNA sequences in the sample. The J gene is TRBJ1-2, the V gene TRBV5-4, with D perhaps TRBD1 (5 bases). The germline V and J ends were trimmed by 2 bases and 4 bases, with 12 bases remaining between them. Germline loops: CDR1 SGHNT, CDR2 YYREEE (reference sequence). The CDR3 extends over 14 amino acids. The CDR3 loop is CASSLPGQSYGYTF. CDR3 nucleotides: TGTGCCAGCAGCTTACCAGGGCAAAGCTATGGCTACACCTTC.

The V gene is TRBV9, the J gene TRBJ1-2; D not resolved. Germline lookup yields CDR1 SGDLS and CDR2 YYNGEE. The V end was cut by 4 bases, the J end by 7 bases, with 14 bases between. The CDR3 loop spans 13 amino acids. CDR3 sequence (DNA): TGTGCCAGCAGCCCTCCAAGGGAGCCTGGCTACACCTTC. This translates into CASSPPREPGYTF.

This clone was counted a single time. CDR3 in amino acids: CSVDPAQGETQYF. DNA for the CDR3: TGCAGCGTTGACCCGGCCCAGGGGGAGACCCAGTACTTC. The gene calls are TRBV29-1 and TRBJ2-5, with D possibly being TRBD1 (6 bases). With 3 bases removed from V and 5 bases from J, the gap between germline ends came to 13 bases. The CDR3 has 13 amino acids. Germline CDR1 and CDR2: SQVTM and ANQGSEA.

This clone appeared a single time. The CDR3, as DNA: TGTGCCAGCAGCCGGGACAGAGTATACGAGCAGTACTTC. Protein product: CASSRDRVYEQYF. The V and J genes are TRBV6-5 and TRBJ2-7; TRBD1 agrees at 7 bases. The trim removed 6 bases at V and 4 bases at J, leaving 6 bases unmatched. This CDR3 contains 13 residues. Germline loops: CDR1 MNHEY, CDR2 SVGAGI.

V gene TRBV5-1 combines with J gene TRBJ2-7; the match to TRBD2 covers 7 bases. The CDR3 is made up of 14 amino acids. Germline assignment: CDR1 SGHRS and CDR2 YFSETQ. The V and J ends lost 1 base and 0 bases, in that order; junction bases with no gene match: 1. CDR3 nucleotides: TGCGCCAGCAGCTTGTGGGGGGGCTCCTACGAGCAGTACTTC. Translating it yields CASSLWGGSYEQYF.

This rearrangement joins TRBV5-5 to TRBJ2-7; 12 bases fit TRBD2. Per the germline V gene, CDR1 is SGHKS and CDR2 is YYEKEE (reference sequence). After removal of 4 bases from V and 2 bases from J, the junction contained 4 bases not matched to a gene. This CDR3 is built from 15 residues. CDR3 loop: CASSGASGRAYEQYF. In DNA form, the CDR3 reads TGTGCCAGCAGCGGAGCTAGCGGGAGGGCCTACGAGCAGTACTTC.

Only one count was recorded for this clone. The chain joins TRBV5-4 to TRBJ2-5; 10 bases line up with TRBD2. Germline loops: CDR1 SGHNT, CDR2 YYREEE (reference sequence). The ends lost 1 base at V and 4 bases at J; junction bases unmatched: 7. The CDR3 length is 16 residues. The CDR3 DNA follows: TGTGCCAGCAGCTTGCGTCTAGCGGGAGTTGGAGAGACCCAGTACTTC. Protein: CASSLRLAGVGETQYF.

The CDR3 nucleotides read TGTGCCAGCAGTCACCGGGGACAGGGGGTAGAGACCCAGTACTTC. It yields the protein CASSHRGQGVETQYF. This chain links TRBV27 with TRBJ2-5, with 11 bases lining up with TRBD1. The CDR3 spans 15 residues. CDR1 and CDR2 from the germline V gene are MNHEY and SMNVEV (reference sequence). Trimming cost V 5 bases and J 4 bases; bases outside gene matches: 6.

This sequence joins TRBV9 and TRBJ2-3, with 7 positions matching TRBD2. CDR1 and CDR2 from the germline V gene are SGDLS and YYNGEE. The CDR3 is 15 residues long. The J segment lost 5 bases and the V segment lost 4 bases, leaving 10 bases of the junction unmatched. The CDR3 nucleotides read TGTGCCAGCAGCCACCCCCGGGGGGAAGGAGATACGCAGTATTTT. This sequence encodes CASSHPRGEGDTQYF.

This clone was detected only once. The chain links TRBV11-2 to TRBJ2-2; D gene unclear. V dropped 2 bases and J dropped 0 bases, with 7 bases sitting between them. Germline loops: CDR1 SGHAT, CDR2 FQNNGV. This CDR3 spans 15 amino acids. The CDR3 sequence is CASSLIQTNTGELFF. The CDR3 DNA is TGTGCCAGCAGCTTAATCCAGACGAACACCGGGGAGCTGTTTTTT. Full variable domain (remainder filled in from reference TRBV11-2 and TRBJ2-2): EAGVAQSPRYKIIEKRQSVAFWCNPISGHATLYWYQQILGQGPKLLIQFQNNGVVDDSQLPKDRFSAERLKGVDSTLKIQPAKLEDSAVYLCASSLIQTNTGELFFGEGSRLTVL.

The rearrangement joins TRBV28 to TRBJ1-5; 7 bases align to TRBD1. The CDR3 runs to 17 residues. V dropped 7 bases and J dropped 0; count of bases not matched to a gene: 12. Germline CDR1 MDHEN, CDR2 SYDVKM. The CDR3 sequence is CASTVYAGTDSNQPQHF. As DNA, the CDR3 is TGTGCCAGCACCGTTTATGCAGGGACAGATAGCAATCAGCCCCAGCATTTT.

The chain links TRBV29-1 to TRBJ2-5; unclear D gene. The CDR3 consists of 14 residues. Germline assignment: CDR1 SQVTM and CDR2 ANQGSEA. Trimming removed 3 bases from V and 1 base from J, with 12 bases in between. CDR3 protein: CSVDLIGLQETQYF. The CDR3 DNA reads as TGCAGCGTTGATCTGATTGGCCTCCAAGAGACCCAGTACTTC.

The V gene is TRBV30, the J gene TRBJ1-4, with D tentatively TRBD1 (5 bases). The CDR3 covers 15 residues. Deletions cut 6 bases from V and 0 bases from J, with 14 bases between. Germline-derived CDR1 and CDR2 are GTSNPN and SVGIG (reference sequence). CDR3 nucleotides: TGTGCCTGTACGGATTGGGGCGCAACTAATGAAAAACTGTTTTTT. This translates into CACTDWGATNEKLFF.

The J gene is TRBJ2-3, the V gene TRBV29-1, with TRBD1 matching over 7 bases. This CDR3 is built from 17 residues. Germline loops: CDR1 SQVTM, CDR2 ANQGSEA. The trim removed 2 bases at V and 2 bases at J, leaving 13 bases unmatched. For the CDR3, the DNA is TGCAGCGTTGAACTGGCGACAGGGCCATCGATCACAGATACGCAGTATTTT. This encodes CSVELATGPSITDTQYF.

This clone was seen once. The chain links TRBV6-1 to TRBJ2-2; 7 positions agree with TRBD2. The germline V gene has CDR1 MNHNS and CDR2 SASEGT. The CDR3 spans 14 residues. J lost 5 bases, V lost 8 bases, and 8 bases had no gene match. For the CDR3, the DNA is TGTGCCAGCGGATGGGAGGGCCGAACCGGGGAGCTGTTTTTT. Its translation: CASGWEGRTGELFF.

The rearrangement links TRBV19 to TRBJ2-2; the D gene is possibly TRBD2 (6 bases). The CDR3 spans 14 residues. Deletions cut 6 bases from V and 6 bases from J, with 14 bases between. Germline V gene data show CDR1 as LNHDA and CDR2 as SQIVND (reference sequence). CDR3 in amino acids: CASRTDGGAGELFF. CDR3 in DNA: TGTGCCAGTAGGACCGACGGGGGAGCCGGGGAGCTGTTTTTT.